Below are 21 T cell receptor beta chains sequenced from a single sample in a study of blood T cell repertoires in COVID-19. Method: immunoSEQ multiplex PCR; TCRdb's copy keeps in-frame clones and lacks some. The data contain 110,000 to 150,000 clones, 84% of them seen just once; the ten biggest clones take up approximately 9.5%. What was sequenced was peripheral blood. The receptors come from a woman aged 80 or over in a cohort sampled during active or convalescent COVID-19.

The chain links TRBV11-3 to TRBJ1-1; D is ambiguous. The CDR3 is 14 amino acids. Trimming cost V 4 bases and J 0 bases, with 9 bases left between them. Germline lookup yields CDR1 SGHNT and CDR2 YENEEA. The CDR3 spells CASSSSGLNTEAFF. The CDR3 bases are TGTGCCAGCAGCTCCTCGGGGTTGAACACTGAAGCTTTCTTT. The full variable domain, in which reference TRBV11-3 and TRBJ1-1 provide the parts outside the CDR3, is EAGVVQSPRYKIIEKKQPVAFWCNPISGHNTLYWYLQNLGQGPELLIRYENEEAVDDSQLPKDRFSAERLKGVDSTLKIQPAELGDSAVYLCASSSSGLNTEAFFGQGTRLTVV.

The V call is TRBV7-3, the J call TRBJ1-2; 7 positions agree with TRBD1. This CDR3 is 13 amino acids long. The ends lost 4 bases at V and 6 bases at J; junction bases unmatched: 5. CDR1 and CDR2 (germline): SGHTA, FQGTGA. This CDR3 reads CASSWTGGDGYTF. CDR3 bases: TGTGCCAGCAGCTGGACAGGCGGGGATGGCTACACCTTC.

V gene TRBV12-3 or TRBV12-4 combines with J gene TRBJ1-1, with D possibly TRBD1 on 5 matching bases. Deletions cut 2 bases from V and 10 bases from J, with 11 bases between. CDR3 length: 12 amino acids. CDR3 bases: TGTGCCAGCAGTTTATCAGGGCTTGGAGCTTTCTTT. Its protein product is CASSLSGLGAFF.

The chain employs TRBV24-1 and TRBJ2-3; TRBD1 matches at 12 bases. J was trimmed by 5 bases and V by 12 bases; bases with no gene match: 8. CDR1 and CDR2 (germline): KGHDR, SFDVKD. The CDR3 runs to 14 residues. Here the CDR3 DNA reads TGTGCCGTGGGACAGGGGGCGGTTGGAGATACGCAGTATTTT. Its translation is CAVGQGAVGDTQYF.

The chain couples TRBV7-2 to TRBJ2-3; D possibly corresponds to TRBD2 (6 bases). V lost 4 bases, J lost 6 bases, and 17 bases lay in between. CDR1 SGHTA and CDR2 FQGNSA come from the germline V gene. This CDR3 contains 15 residues. CDR3 DNA sequence: TGTGCCAGCAGCTATAGAGGTCTAGCGCTGGATACGCAGTATTTT. This encodes CASSYRGLALDTQYF. Full variable domain (outside the CDR3, taken from reference TRBV7-2 and TRBJ2-3): GAGVSQSPSNKVTEKGKDVELRCDPISGHTALYWYRQSLGQGLEFLIYFQGNSAPDKSGLPSDRFSAERTGGSVSTLTIQRTQQEDSAVYLCASSYRGLALDTQYFGPGTRLTVL.

The rearrangement uses TRBV9 and TRBJ1-1; a possible D gene is TRBD1 (5 bases). V gave up 2 bases and J gave up 7 bases, with 9 bases separating them. The CDR3 is made up of 12 amino acids. The V gene's germline CDR1 is SGDLS and CDR2 YYNGEE. The CDR3 region has the DNA TGTGCCAGCAGCGTTCAGGGCCGTGAAGCTTTCTTT. Its translation is CASSVQGREAFF.

This clone was detected a few times. The chain couples TRBV7-8 to TRBJ2-2; D unresolved. Germline values: CDR1 SGHVS, CDR2 FQNEAQ. Trimming stripped 1 base from V and 0 bases from J, with 9 bases between. The CDR3 extends over 16 amino acids. In DNA, the CDR3 is TGTGCCAGCAGCTTAGAAGGCAGCGCGAACACCGGGGAGCTGTTTTTT. Encoded protein: CASSLEGSANTGELFF.

This CDR3 is CASSQTLSTGRFNQPQHF. The CDR3 DNA sequence: TGCGCCAGCAGCCAGACCTTGTCCACAGGGCGTTTTAATCAGCCCCAGCATTTT. The V call is TRBV4-3, the J call TRBJ1-5; D is perhaps TRBD1 (6 bases). The V and J ends lost 3 bases and 4 bases respectively, with 22 bases between them. Looked up from germline, CDR1 is LGHNA and CDR2 is YSLEER. This CDR3 has 18 residues.

The chain links TRBV3-1 (or the pseudogene TRBV3-2) to TRBJ1-2; weak D call: TRBD1 (5 bases). Germline V gene lookup returns CDR1 LGHDT and CDR2 YNNKEL (reference sequence). This CDR3 comprises 12 residues. The ends were cut back, 4 bases at V and 8 bases at J, with 11 bases in the middle. CDR3 nucleotide sequence: TGTGCCAGCAGCCCTCGGGGGGAAGGCTACACCTTC. This gives the protein CASSPRGEGYTF.

In regard to this clone: At one boundary the junction diverges from the germline segment, which might be a read error. CDR3 DNA sequence: TGTGCCAGCAGTTTAGGGTCAGGTAGGACTGAAGCTTTCTTT. It is translated as CASSLGSGRTEAFF. This chain links TRBV7-9 with TRBJ1-1; D not resolved. Germline V gene sequence: CDR1 SEHNR, CDR2 FQNEAQ (reference sequence). The CDR3 runs 14 residues.

This clone was recorded once. The CDR3 DNA reads TGTGCCAGCAGGACCCGAAACAGGGGAAATTTTGGCTACACCTTC. This codes for CASRTRNRGNFGYTF. The rearrangement uses TRBV6-5 and TRBJ1-2, with TRBD1 matching over 7 bases. The V gene's germline CDR1 is MNHEY and CDR2 SVGAGI. With 6 bases clipped from V and 7 bases from J, the junction kept 14 bases outside the gene matches. The CDR3 is 15 residues long.

This chain joins TRBV7-9 and TRBJ2-5; D unclear. This CDR3 region has 9 residues. V was trimmed by 0 bases and J by 13 bases, leaving 3 bases between them. Looked up from germline, CDR1 is SEHNR and CDR2 is FQNEAQ (reference sequence). CDR3 region: CASSLARYF. The DNA of the CDR3 is TGTGCCAGCAGCTTAGCGCGGTACTTC.

CDR3 loop: CASSRQVYGYTF. For the CDR3, the DNA is TGTGCCAGCAGTCGACAGGTCTATGGCTACACCTTC. This chain joins TRBV28 and TRBJ1-2; TRBD1 is a possible D gene (6 bases). The CDR3 runs to 12 residues. V was trimmed by 5 bases and J by 4 bases, leaving 8 bases between them. CDR1 MDHEN and CDR2 SYDVKM come from the germline V gene.

V and J are TRBV5-5 and TRBJ2-1; the match to TRBD2 covers 8 bases. The CDR3 contains 15 residues. Trimming at V came to 4 bases and at J to 3 bases, leaving 6 bases not matched to a gene. Germline V gene data show CDR1 as SGHKS and CDR2 as YYEKEE (reference sequence). The CDR3: CASSRLSGGYNEQFF. CDR3 DNA: TGTGCCAGCAGCCGACTCAGCGGGGGCTACAATGAGCAGTTCTTC.

The chain has TRBV6-1 and TRBJ1-1; weak D call: TRBD1 (5 bases). V gave up 1 base and J gave up 8 bases, with 17 bases separating them. Germline V gives CDR1 MNHNS, CDR2 SASEGT. This CDR3 contains 15 residues. CDR3 sequence: CASSEDPGPGGEAFF. In DNA form, the CDR3 reads TGTGCCAGCAGTGAAGACCCGGGGCCGGGGGGAGAAGCTTTCTTT.

The chain employs TRBV30 and TRBJ1-3; 7 nucleotides line up with TRBD1. V lost 5 bases, J lost 3 bases, and 4 bases stayed unmatched. The CDR3 spans 13 residues. Germline CDR1 is GTSNPN and CDR2 is SVGIG (reference sequence). For the CDR3, the DNA is TGTGCCTGGGGTCGGGACAGTGGAAACACCATATATTTT. Protein product: CAWGRDSGNTIYF.

This chain connects TRBV4-2 to TRBJ2-3; 10 bases line up with TRBD1. The CDR3 totals 16 residues. Germline-derived CDR1 and CDR2 are LGHNA and YNFKEQ. Trimming removed 0 bases from V and 5 bases from J; junction bases left unmatched: 5. The CDR3 region is CASSQDGTGARDTQYF. In DNA form, the CDR3 reads TGTGCCAGCAGCCAAGATGGGACAGGGGCCCGAGATACGCAGTATTTT.

In its sample, this clone was seen a few times. V and J are TRBV19 and TRBJ1-2, with a tentative D call TRBD1 (6 bases). The CDR3 runs to 15 residues. The germline V gene has CDR1 LNHDA and CDR2 SQIVND (reference sequence). Trimming removed 1 base at V and 3 bases at J, with 12 bases between. DNA for the CDR3: TGTGCCAGTAGTATAGGAGACAGGACCTACTATGGCTACACCTTC. Encoded protein: CASSIGDRTYYGYTF.

This rearrangement joins TRBV7-9 to TRBJ1-2, with 9 bases matching TRBD1. The germline V gene has CDR1 SEHNR and CDR2 FQNEAQ (reference sequence). V was clipped by 5 bases and J by 5 bases; unmatched bases: 15. This CDR3 region has 17 residues. The CDR3 here is CASSPQTVWDREYGYTF. CDR3 DNA sequence: TGTGCCAGCAGCCCACAGACTGTATGGGACAGGGAATATGGCTACACCTTC. Filled out from reference TRBV7-9 and TRBJ1-2, the complete variable domain reads DTGVSQNPRHKITKRGQNVTFRCDPISEHNRLYWYRQTLGQGPEFLTYFQNEAQLEKSRLLSDRFSAERPKGSFSTLEIQRTEQGDSAMYLCASSPQTVWDREYGYTFGSGTRLTVV.

This clone was seen just once. The chain couples TRBV28 to TRBJ1-5; 8 bases align to TRBD1. CDR1 MDHEN and CDR2 SYDVKM come from the germline V gene. The V gene end was trimmed by 4 bases and the J gene end by 6 bases; junction bases not matched to a gene: 8. The CDR3 covers 15 residues. CDR3 sequence: CASSSGTGRAQPQHF. CDR3 DNA: TGTGCCAGCAGTTCCGGGACAGGCCGTGCTCAGCCCCAGCATTTT.

This chain connects TRBV4-1 to TRBJ1-6; 8 bases are a match to TRBD1. V shed 3 bases and J 7 bases; nucleotides not matched to a gene: 5. From germline, CDR1 is MGHRA and CDR2 YSYEKL. The CDR3 is 15 amino acids. CDR3 protein: CASSHRTGSNSPLHF. CDR3 coding DNA: TGCGCCAGCAGCCATCGGACAGGGTCGAATTCACCCCTCCACTTT.